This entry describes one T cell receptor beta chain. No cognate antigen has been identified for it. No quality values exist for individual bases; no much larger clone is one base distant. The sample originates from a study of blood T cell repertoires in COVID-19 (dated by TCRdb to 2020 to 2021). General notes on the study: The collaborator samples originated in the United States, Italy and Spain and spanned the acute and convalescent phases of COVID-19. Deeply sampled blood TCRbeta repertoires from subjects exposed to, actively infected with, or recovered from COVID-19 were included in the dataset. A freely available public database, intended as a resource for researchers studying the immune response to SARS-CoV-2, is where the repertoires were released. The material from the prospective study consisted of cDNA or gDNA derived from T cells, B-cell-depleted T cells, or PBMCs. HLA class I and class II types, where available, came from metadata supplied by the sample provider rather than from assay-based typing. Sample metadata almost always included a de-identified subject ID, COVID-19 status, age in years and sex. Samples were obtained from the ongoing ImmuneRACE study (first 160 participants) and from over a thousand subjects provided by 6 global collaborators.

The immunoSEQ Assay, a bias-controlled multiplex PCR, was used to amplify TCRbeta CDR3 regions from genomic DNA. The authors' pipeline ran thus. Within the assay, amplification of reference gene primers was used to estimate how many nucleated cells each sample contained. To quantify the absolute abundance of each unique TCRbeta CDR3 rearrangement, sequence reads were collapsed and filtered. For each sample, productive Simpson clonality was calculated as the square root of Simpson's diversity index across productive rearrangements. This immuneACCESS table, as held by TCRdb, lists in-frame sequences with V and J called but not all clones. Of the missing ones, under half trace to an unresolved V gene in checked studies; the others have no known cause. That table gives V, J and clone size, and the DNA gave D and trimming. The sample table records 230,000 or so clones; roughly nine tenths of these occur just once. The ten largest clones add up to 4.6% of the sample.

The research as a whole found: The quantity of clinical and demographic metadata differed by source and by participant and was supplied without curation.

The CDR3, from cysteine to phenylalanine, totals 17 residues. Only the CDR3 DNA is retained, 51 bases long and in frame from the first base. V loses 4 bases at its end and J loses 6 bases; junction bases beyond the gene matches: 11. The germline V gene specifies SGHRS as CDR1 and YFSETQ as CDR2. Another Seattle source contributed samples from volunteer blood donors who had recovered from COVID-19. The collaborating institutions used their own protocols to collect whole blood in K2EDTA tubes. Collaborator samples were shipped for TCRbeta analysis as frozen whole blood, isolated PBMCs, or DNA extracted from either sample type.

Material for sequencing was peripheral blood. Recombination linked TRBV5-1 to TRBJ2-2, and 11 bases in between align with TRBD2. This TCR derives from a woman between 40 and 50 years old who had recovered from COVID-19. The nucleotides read TGCGCCAGCAGCATTCTAGCGGGGGGCTTGGTCGCCGGGGAGCTGTTTTTT. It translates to CASSILAGGLVAGELFF.